The present T cell receptor (beta chain) was sequenced within a study of control samples from healthy donors and cancer patients. A single count supports this clone. Measured with immunoSEQ multiplex PCR; TCRdb has only the in-frame clones, and not every one. The sample carries 160,000 or so clones, around 94% recorded once. Trimming removed 0 bases at V and 10 bases at J, with 13 bases between. The length of the CDR3 is 15 residues. The V gene's germline CDR1 is SNHLY and CDR2 FYNNEI. The chain links TRBV2 to TRBJ1-6, with a tentative D call TRBD1 (5 bases). The origin of this receptor is a man aged 55 to 70 with colorectal cancer. Sequenced sample: PBMCs. CDR3 DNA sequence: TGTGCCAGCAGTGAAGCGCGGGGGGTCCGGTCACCCCTCCACTTT. This gives the protein CASSEARGVRSPLHF.